A single sample is the source of the 14 T cell receptor beta chains below, sequenced in a study of cytomegalovirus exposure and HLA in healthy donors. PCR employed 60 Vbeta and 13 Jbeta primers. Assay: immunoSEQ multiplex PCR; the TCRdb copy retains only in-frame clones and omits some. In the table there are roughly 89,000 clones, around 76% of which are singletons. Sequenced input: PBMCs. Source of these receptors: a man between 25 and 39 years old in good health and CMV-seropositive.

V and J are TRBV18 and TRBJ2-5, with 7 bases that match TRBD2. V was pared by 6 bases and J by 4 bases, with 8 bases of the junction left unmatched. Germline-derived CDR1 and CDR2 are KGHSH and LQKENI. The CDR3 loop spans 14 amino acids. This CDR3 is CASSAKTSTETQYF. DNA for the CDR3: TGTGCCAGCTCTGCCAAGACTAGCACAGAGACCCAGTACTTC.

Details on this clone: Because the CDR3's place on the DNA is in doubt, the DNA is left out and the CDR3 is given as listed by TCRdb. This chain connects TRBV2 to TRBJ1-4. CDR1 is SNHLY and CDR2 is FYNNEI in the germline V gene. The CDR3 totals 14 residues, both ends included. The CDR3 loop reads CASILGLAGEKLFF.

The genes are TRBV9 and TRBJ2-7, with TRBD2 matching over 8 bases. CDR1 and CDR2 from the germline V gene are SGDLS and YYNGEE. CDR3 length equals 13 residues. The trim removed 3 bases at V and 5 bases at J, leaving 4 bases unmatched. The CDR3 protein is CASSEYSGDEQYF. The CDR3 bases are TGTGCCAGCAGCGAATATAGCGGGGACGAGCAGTACTTC. The full variable domain, its missing parts supplied by reference TRBV9 and TRBJ2-7, is DSGVTQTPKHLITATGQRVTLRCSPRSGDLSVYWYQQSLDQGLQFLIQYYNGEERAKGNILERFSAQQFPDLHSELNLSSLELGDSALYFCASSEYSGDEQYFGPGTRLTVT.

The chain employs TRBV18 and TRBJ2-1, with D hard to call. V lost 0 bases and J 6 bases, leaving 6 bases between the germline ends. This CDR3 region has 13 residues. CDR1 KGHSH and CDR2 LQKENI come from the germline V gene. The CDR3 loop is CASSPPSPNEQFF. The CDR3 nucleotides are TGTGCCAGCTCACCACCTAGCCCCAATGAGCAGTTCTTC.

The rearrangement links TRBV6-6 to TRBJ2-7; TRBD1 matches at 7 bases. From germline, CDR1 is MNHNY and CDR2 SVGAGI (reference sequence). Germline trimming cut 2 bases from V and 0 bases from J; bases unmatched to any gene: 4. The CDR3 consists of 15 residues. The CDR3 spells CASSYPDRSSYEQYF. CDR3 nucleotide sequence: TGTGCCAGCAGTTACCCGGACAGGAGCTCCTACGAGCAGTACTTC.

The chain uses TRBV9 and TRBJ1-2; D is ambiguous. V lost 0 bases and J lost 5, with 14 bases in between. Looked up from germline, CDR1 is SGDLS and CDR2 is YYNGEE. The CDR3 consists of 15 residues. CDR3 amino acids: CASSVDLHPGYGYTF. The CDR3 DNA is TGTGCCAGCAGCGTAGATTTACACCCGGGATATGGCTACACCTTC.

The rearrangement links TRBV7-3 to TRBJ1-2; weak D call: TRBD1 (6 bases). V dropped 2 bases and J dropped 1 base, with 14 bases sitting between them. The CDR3 loop spans 16 amino acids. CDR1 is SGHTA and CDR2 is FQGTGA in the germline V gene. The CDR3 is CASSLGNRVDNYGYTF. DNA for the CDR3: TGTGCCAGCAGCTTAGGCAACAGGGTAGATAACTATGGCTACACCTTC.

V is TRBV28 and J is TRBJ2-7; no reliable D call. CDR3 length: 13 amino acids. V was cut by 0 bases and J by 3 bases, with 6 bases left in between. CDR1 is MDHEN, CDR2 SYDVKM, per germline. The CDR3 region has the DNA TGTGCCAGCAGTTTATGGGCTAGCTACGAGCAGTACTTC. It specifies CASSLWASYEQYF.

J is TRBJ2-1 and V is TRBV7-9; possible D gene TRBD2, 7 bases. The germline CDR1 and CDR2 sequences are SEHNR and FQNEAQ (reference sequence). The CDR3 runs 16 residues. V gave up 10 bases and J gave up 6 bases, with 25 bases separating them. CDR3 DNA: TGTGCCATCAACGGGGGGCCCTTGGCCCCTGGCAATGAGCAGTTCTTC. Translated: CAINGGPLAPGNEQFF.

The V and J genes are TRBV12-5 and TRBJ2-2; weak D call: TRBD1 (6 bases). The CDR3 length is 13 residues. Trimming took off 3 bases at V and 7 bases at J, with 9 bases between the two ends. CDR1 and CDR2 (germline): LGHNT, FRNRAP. The CDR3 here is CASGFQGFGELFF. As DNA, the CDR3 is TGTGCTAGTGGTTTTCAGGGGTTCGGGGAGCTGTTTTTT. The whole variable domain, remainder taken from reference TRBV12-5 and TRBJ2-2, is DARVTQTPRHKVTEMGQEVTMRCQPILGHNTVFWYRQTMMQGLELLAYFRNRAPLDDSGMPKDRFSAEMPDATLATLKIQPSEPRDSAVYFCASGFQGFGELFFGEGSRLTVL.

CDR3 sequence (DNA): TGTGCCAGTAGTGCATTAGCCCGGAATGATGAGCAGTACTTC. Its protein is CASSALARNDEQYF. V is TRBV19 and J is TRBJ2-7; no clear D. Germline CDR1 is LNHDA and CDR2 is SQIVND (reference sequence). CDR3 length: 14 residues. V was cut by 5 bases and J by 7 bases, with 18 bases left in between.

This rearrangement joins TRBV6-1 to TRBJ2-7; 8 positions match TRBD1. This CDR3 region has 15 residues. Germline V gene lookup returns CDR1 MNHNS and CDR2 SASEGT. With 7 bases clipped from V and 0 bases from J, the junction kept 8 bases outside the gene matches. CDR3 sequence reads: CASTLSGGLSYEQYF. The CDR3, as DNA: TGTGCCAGCACCCTCTCAGGGGGCCTCTCCTACGAGCAGTACTTC.

This rearrangement joins TRBV7-6 to TRBJ2-3; D is ambiguous. V lost 0 bases to trimming and J lost 2 bases, with 6 bases between them. Per the germline V gene, CDR1 is SGHVS and CDR2 is FNYEAQ. The CDR3 covers 14 residues. CDR3 residues: CASSLADITDTQYF. The CDR3, as DNA: TGTGCCAGCAGCTTAGCTGACATCACAGATACGCAGTATTTT.

This chain joins TRBV9 and TRBJ2-5; TRBD2 matches 13 bases. The junction had 5 bases not matched to a gene; V was cut back by 2 bases and J by 4 bases. The CDR3 is 16 amino acids. Germline values: CDR1 SGDLS, CDR2 YYNGEE. The CDR3: CASSVTSGGAAETQYF. In DNA, the CDR3 is TGTGCCAGCAGCGTTACTAGCGGGGGGGCAGCAGAGACCCAGTACTTC. Full variable domain (missing parts from reference TRBV9 and TRBJ2-5): DSGVTQTPKHLITATGQRVTLRCSPRSGDLSVYWYQQSLDQGLQFLIQYYNGEERAKGNILERFSAQQFPDLHSELNLSSLELGDSALYFCASSVTSGGAAETQYFGPGTRLLVL.